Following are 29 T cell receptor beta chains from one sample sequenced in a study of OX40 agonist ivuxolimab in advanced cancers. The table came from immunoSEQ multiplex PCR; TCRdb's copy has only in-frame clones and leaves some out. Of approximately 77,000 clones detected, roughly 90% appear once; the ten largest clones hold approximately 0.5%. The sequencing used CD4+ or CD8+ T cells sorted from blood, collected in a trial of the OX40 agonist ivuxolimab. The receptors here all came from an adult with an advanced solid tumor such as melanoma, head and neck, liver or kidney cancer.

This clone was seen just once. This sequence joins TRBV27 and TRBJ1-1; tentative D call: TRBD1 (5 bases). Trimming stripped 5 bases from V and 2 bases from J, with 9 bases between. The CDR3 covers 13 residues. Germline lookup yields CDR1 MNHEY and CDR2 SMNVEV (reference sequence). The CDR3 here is CASSLDRNTEAFF. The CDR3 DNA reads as TGTGCCAGCAGTCTCGACAGAAACACTGAAGCTTTCTTT.

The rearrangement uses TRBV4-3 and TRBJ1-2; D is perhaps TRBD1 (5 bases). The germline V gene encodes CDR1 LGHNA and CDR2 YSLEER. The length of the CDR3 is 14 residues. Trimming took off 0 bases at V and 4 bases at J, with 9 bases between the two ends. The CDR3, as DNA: TGCGCCAGCAGCCAAGACAGGGTTATCTATGGCTACACCTTC. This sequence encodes CASSQDRVIYGYTF.

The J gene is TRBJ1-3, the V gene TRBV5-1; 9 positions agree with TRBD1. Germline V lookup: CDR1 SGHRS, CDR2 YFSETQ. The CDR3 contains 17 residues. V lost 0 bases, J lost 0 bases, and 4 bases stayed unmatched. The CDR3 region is CASSLEQGAASGNTIYF. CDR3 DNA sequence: TGCGCCAGCAGCTTGGAACAGGGGGCGGCCTCTGGAAACACCATATATTTT.

The CDR3 DNA reads as TGCGCCAGCAGCGTTAGGGAGGAGCAGTTCTTC. Its translation: CASSVREEQFF. The genes are TRBV5-1 and TRBJ2-1; maybe TRBD2 (5 bases). The CDR3 runs to 11 residues. Germline-derived CDR1 and CDR2 are SGHRS and YFSETQ. V dropped 4 bases and J dropped 10 bases, with 9 bases sitting between them.

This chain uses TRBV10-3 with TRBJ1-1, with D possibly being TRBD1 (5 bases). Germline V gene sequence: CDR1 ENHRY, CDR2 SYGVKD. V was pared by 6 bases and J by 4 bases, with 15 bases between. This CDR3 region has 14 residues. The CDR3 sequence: CAIRPRDLGTEAFF. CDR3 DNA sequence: TGTGCCATCAGACCTAGGGACCTAGGCACTGAAGCTTTCTTT.

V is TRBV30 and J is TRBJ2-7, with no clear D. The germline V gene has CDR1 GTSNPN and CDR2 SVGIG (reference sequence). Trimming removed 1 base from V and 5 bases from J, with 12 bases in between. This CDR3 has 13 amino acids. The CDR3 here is CAWSAAEPHEQYF. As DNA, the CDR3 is TGTGCCTGGAGTGCGGCAGAACCCCACGAGCAGTACTTC. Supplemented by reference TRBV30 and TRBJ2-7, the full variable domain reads SQTIHQWPATLVQPVGSPLSLECTVEGTSNPNLYWYRQAAGRGLQLLFYSVGIGQISSEVPQNLSASRPQDRQFILSSKKLLLSDSGFYLCAWSAAEPHEQYFGPGTRLTVT.

CDR3 in DNA: TGTGCCAGCAGTTCTTACGCCGGGACAGACAACAATGAGCAGTTCTTC. It encodes CASSSYAGTDNNEQFF. The rearrangement uses TRBV13 and TRBJ2-1, with TRBD1 matching 7 bases. Germline assignment: CDR1 PRHDT and CDR2 FYEKMQ (reference sequence). The CDR3 extends over 16 amino acids. V lost 6 bases to trimming and J lost 5 bases; unmatched junction nucleotides: 13.

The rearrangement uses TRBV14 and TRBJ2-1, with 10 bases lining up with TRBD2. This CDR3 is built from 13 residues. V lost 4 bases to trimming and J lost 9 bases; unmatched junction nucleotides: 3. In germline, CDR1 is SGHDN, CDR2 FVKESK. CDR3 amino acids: CASSLQREGEQFF. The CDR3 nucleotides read TGTGCCAGCAGCCTACAGCGGGAGGGTGAGCAGTTCTTC.

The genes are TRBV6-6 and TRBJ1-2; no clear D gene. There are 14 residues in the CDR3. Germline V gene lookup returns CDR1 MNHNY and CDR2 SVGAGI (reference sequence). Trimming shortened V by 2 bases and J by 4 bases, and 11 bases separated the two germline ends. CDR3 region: CASSYAGDAYGYTF. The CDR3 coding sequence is TGTGCCAGCAGTTACGCCGGAGACGCCTATGGCTACACCTTC.

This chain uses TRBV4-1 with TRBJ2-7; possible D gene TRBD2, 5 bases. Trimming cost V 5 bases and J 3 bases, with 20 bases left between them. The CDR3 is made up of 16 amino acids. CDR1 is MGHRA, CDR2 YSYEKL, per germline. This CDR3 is CASSTRVRRADYEQYF. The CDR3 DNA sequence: TGCGCCAGCAGCACCCGGGTGAGGCGGGCCGACTACGAGCAGTACTTC.

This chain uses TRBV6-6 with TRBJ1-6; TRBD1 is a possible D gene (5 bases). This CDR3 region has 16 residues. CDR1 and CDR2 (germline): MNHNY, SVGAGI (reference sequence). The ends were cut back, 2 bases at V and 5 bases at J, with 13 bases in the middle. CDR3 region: CASSYGGSRHNSPLHF. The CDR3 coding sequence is TGTGCCAGCAGTTACGGGGGGTCAAGGCATAATTCACCCCTCCACTTT.

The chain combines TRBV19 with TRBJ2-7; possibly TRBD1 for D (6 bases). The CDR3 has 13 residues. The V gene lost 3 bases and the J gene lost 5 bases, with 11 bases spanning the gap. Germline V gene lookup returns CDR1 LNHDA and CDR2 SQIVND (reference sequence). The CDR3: CASSMVHRDEQYF. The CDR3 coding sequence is TGTGCCAGTAGTATGGTGCACAGGGACGAGCAGTACTTC.

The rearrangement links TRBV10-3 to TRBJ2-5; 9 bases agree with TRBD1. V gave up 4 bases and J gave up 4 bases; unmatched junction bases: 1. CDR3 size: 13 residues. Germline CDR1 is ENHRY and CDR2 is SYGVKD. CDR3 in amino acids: CAISGGQGETQYF. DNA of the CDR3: TGTGCCATCAGTGGGGGACAGGGAGAGACCCAGTACTTC.

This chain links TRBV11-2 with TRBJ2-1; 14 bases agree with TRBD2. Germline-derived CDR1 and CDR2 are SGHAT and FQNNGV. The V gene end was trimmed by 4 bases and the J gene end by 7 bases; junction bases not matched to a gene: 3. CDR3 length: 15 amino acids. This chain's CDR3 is CASSSTSGRANEQFF. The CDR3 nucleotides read TGTGCCAGCAGCTCGACTAGCGGGAGGGCGAATGAGCAGTTCTTC.

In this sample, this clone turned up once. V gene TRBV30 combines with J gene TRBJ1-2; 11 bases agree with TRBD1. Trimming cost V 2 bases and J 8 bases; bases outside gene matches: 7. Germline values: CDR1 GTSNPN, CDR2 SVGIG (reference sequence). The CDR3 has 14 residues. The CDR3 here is CAWSPGQGVSGYTF. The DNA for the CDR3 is TGTGCCTGGAGTCCGGGACAGGGGGTGAGCGGCTACACCTTC.

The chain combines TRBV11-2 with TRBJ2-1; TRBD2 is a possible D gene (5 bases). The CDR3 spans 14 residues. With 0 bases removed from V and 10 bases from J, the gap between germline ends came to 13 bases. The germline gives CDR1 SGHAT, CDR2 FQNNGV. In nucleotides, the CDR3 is TGTGCCAGCAGCTTAGAGAGGAGCGGAAGGGAGCAGTTCTTC. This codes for CASSLERSGREQFF.

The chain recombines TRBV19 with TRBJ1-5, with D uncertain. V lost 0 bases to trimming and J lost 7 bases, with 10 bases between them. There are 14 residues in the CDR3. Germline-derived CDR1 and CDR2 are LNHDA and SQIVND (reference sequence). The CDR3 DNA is TGTGCCAGTAGTATAGACAGGACGAACCAGCCCCAGCATTTT. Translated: CASSIDRTNQPQHF.

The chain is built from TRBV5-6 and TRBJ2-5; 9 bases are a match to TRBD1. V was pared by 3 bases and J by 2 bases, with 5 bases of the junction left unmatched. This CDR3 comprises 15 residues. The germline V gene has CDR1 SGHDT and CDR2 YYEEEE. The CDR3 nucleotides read TGTGCCAGCAGCTGGGGGACAGGGACGCAAGAGACCCAGTACTTC. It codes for CASSWGTGTQETQYF.

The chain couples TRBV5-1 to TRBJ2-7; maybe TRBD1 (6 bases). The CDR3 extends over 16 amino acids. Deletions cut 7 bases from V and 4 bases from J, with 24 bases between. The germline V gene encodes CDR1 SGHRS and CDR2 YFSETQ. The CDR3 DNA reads TGCGCCAGCGGGCTTGGGGATAACAGGGTTTCTTACGAGCAGTACTTC. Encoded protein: CASGLGDNRVSYEQYF.

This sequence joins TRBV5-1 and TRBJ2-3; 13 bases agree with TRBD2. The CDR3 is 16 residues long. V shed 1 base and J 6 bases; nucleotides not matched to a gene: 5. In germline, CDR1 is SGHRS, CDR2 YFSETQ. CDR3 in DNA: TGCGCCAGCAGCTTGAAAACTAGCGGGAGGGCCGATACGCAGTATTTT. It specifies CASSLKTSGRADTQYF.

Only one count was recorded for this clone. The CDR3 DNA reads TGTGCCAGTAACACTTGGGGGACAGGGATGCGTCAAGAGACCCAGTACTTC. This codes for CASNTWGTGMRQETQYF. V usage is TRBV5-4 and J usage is TRBJ2-5; TRBD1 matches 9 bases. Germline loops: CDR1 SGHNT, CDR2 YYREEE (reference sequence). With V trimmed by 8 bases and J by 2 bases, 16 bases remained unmatched. The CDR3 has 17 residues.

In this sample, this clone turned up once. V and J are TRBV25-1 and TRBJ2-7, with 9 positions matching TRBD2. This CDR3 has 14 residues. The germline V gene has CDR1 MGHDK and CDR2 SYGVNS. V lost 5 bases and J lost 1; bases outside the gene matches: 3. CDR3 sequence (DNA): TGTGCCAGCAGTTCGACTAGCGGATCCTACGAGCAGTACTTC. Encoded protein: CASSSTSGSYEQYF.

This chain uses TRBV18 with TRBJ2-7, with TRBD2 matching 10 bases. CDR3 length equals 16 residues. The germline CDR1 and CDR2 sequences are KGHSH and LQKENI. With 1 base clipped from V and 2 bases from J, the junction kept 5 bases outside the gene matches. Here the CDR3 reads CASSPQEREGPYEQYF. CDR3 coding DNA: TGTGCCAGCTCACCACAGGAGCGGGAGGGTCCCTACGAGCAGTACTTC.

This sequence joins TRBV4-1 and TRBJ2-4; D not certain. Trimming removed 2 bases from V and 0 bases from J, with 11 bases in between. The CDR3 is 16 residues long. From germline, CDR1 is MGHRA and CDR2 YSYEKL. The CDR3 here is CASSQFWGLAKNIQYF. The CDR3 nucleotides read TGCGCCAGCAGCCAATTCTGGGGATTAGCCAAAAACATTCAGTACTTC.

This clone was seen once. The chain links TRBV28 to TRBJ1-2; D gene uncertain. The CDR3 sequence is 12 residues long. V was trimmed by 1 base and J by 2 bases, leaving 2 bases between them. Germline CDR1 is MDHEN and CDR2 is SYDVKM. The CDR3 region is CASSLSNYGYTF. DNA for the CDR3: TGTGCCAGCAGTTTATCCAACTATGGCTACACCTTC.

CDR3: CASSSYRVTNEKLFF. The CDR3 DNA is TGTGCCAGCAGCTCGTACAGGGTGACTAATGAAAAACTGTTTTTT. The V call is TRBV7-9, the J call TRBJ1-4; D possibly corresponds to TRBD1 (6 bases). This CDR3 has 15 amino acids. Germline values: CDR1 SEHNR, CDR2 FQNEAQ (reference sequence). Trimming took off 4 bases at V and 2 bases at J, with 11 bases between the two ends. The whole variable domain, remainder taken from reference TRBV7-9 and TRBJ1-4, is DTGVSQNPRHKITKRGQNVTFRCDPISEHNRLYWYRQTLGQGPEFLTYFQNEAQLEKSRLLSDRFSAERPKGSFSTLEIQRTEQGDSAMYLCASSSYRVTNEKLFFGSGTQLSVL.

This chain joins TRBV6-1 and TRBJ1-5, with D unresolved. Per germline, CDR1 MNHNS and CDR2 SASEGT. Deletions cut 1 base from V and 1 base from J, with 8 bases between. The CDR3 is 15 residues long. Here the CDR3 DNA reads TGTGCCAGCAGTGAAGTTGCATTAAGCAATCAGCCCCAGCATTTT. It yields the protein CASSEVALSNQPQHF.

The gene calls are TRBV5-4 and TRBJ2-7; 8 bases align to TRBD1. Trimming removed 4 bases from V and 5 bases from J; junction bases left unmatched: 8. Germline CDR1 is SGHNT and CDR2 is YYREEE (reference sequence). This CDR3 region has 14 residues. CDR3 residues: CASSADRVFNEQYF. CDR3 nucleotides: TGTGCCAGCAGCGCGGACAGGGTGTTCAACGAGCAGTACTTC. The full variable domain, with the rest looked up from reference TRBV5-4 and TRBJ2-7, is ETGVTQSPTHLIKTRGQQVTLRCSSQSGHNTVSWYQQALGQGPQFIFQYYREEENGRGNFPPRFSGLQFPNYSSELNVNALELDDSALYLCASSADRVFNEQYFGPGTRLTVT.

The CDR3 region is CASSLTGASEQYF. The CDR3 region has the DNA TGTGCCAGCTCACTTACAGGGGCGAGCGAGCAGTACTTC. This rearrangement joins TRBV18 to TRBJ2-7, with 7 bases fitting TRBD1. This CDR3 comprises 13 residues. Germline CDR1 and CDR2: KGHSH and LQKENI. The V segment lost 4 bases and the J segment 6 bases; nucleotides outside the gene matches: 6.